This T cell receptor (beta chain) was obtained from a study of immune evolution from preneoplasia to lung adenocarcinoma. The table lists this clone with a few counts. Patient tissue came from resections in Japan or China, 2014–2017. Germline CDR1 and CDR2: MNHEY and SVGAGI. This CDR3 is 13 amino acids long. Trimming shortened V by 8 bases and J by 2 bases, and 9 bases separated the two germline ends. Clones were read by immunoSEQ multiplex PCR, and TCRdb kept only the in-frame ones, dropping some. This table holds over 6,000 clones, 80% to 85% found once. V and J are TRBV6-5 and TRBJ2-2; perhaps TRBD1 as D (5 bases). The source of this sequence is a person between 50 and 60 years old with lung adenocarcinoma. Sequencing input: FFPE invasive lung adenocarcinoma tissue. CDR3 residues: CASQGFNTGELFF. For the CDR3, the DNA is TGTGCCAGCCAGGGATTCAACACCGGGGAGCTGTTTTTT.